The 13 T cell receptor beta chains in this list originate from one sample, sequenced in a study of vaccination and CD4 T cells after COVID-19. The treatment: approximately 9-day PBMC culture with coronavirus spike peptide pools or control peptides (ViraFEST assay). Before the COVID-19 pandemic (2011-2018), CD4+ T cells were obtained from the unexposed donor. Cultured CD4+ T-cell DNA underwent Oncomine TCR Beta short-read sequencing. Genomic DNA was isolated from cultured CD4+ T cells. Each CDR3 protein is one row after TCRdb ran MiXCR on the PCR reads. The table records around 9,000 distinct CDR3 sequences, roughly 32% of them present only once. These TCRs are of unknown antigen specificity. The sequenced sample consisted of CD4+ T cells from blood, cultured in vitro. The receptor set was obtained from a human donor in good health.

The J gene is TRBJ2-3, the V gene TRBV4-2; a weak D match, TRBD2 (6 bases). Trimming stripped 8 bases from V and 2 bases from J, with 14 bases between. This CDR3 comprises 14 residues. The germline gives CDR1 LGHNA, CDR2 YNFKEQ. The chain's CDR3 is CASARDSNTDTQYF. The CDR3 DNA is TGTGCCAGCGCTAGGGACTCCAACACAGATACGCAGTATTTT.

CDR3 DNA: TGTGCCAGCTCACGGACACAGGGGGATTCCTATGGCTACACCTTC. Translation gives CASSRTQGDSYGYTF. The rearrangement uses TRBV18 and TRBJ1-2, with TRBD1 identical over 8 bases. V dropped 4 bases and J dropped 4; count of bases not matched to a gene: 8. CDR1 is KGHSH, CDR2 LQKENI, per germline. The CDR3 covers 15 residues.

The chain has TRBV7-3 and TRBJ2-5; D is possibly TRBD1 or TRBD2 (5 bases each). The CDR3 contains 13 residues. The germline V and J ends were trimmed by 3 bases and 5 bases, with 10 bases remaining between them. Germline-derived CDR1 and CDR2 are SGHTA and FQGTGA. The chain's CDR3 is CASSLRGGETQYF. DNA for the CDR3: TGTGCCAGCAGCTTGAGGGGTGGGGAGACCCAGTACTTC.

In its sample, this clonotype was seen a few times. V is TRBV7-2 and J is TRBJ2-7, with D possibly matching TRBD1 (5 bases). CDR1 is SGHTA, CDR2 FQGNSA, per germline. The CDR3 runs 14 residues. V dropped 6 bases and J dropped 7 bases, with 19 bases sitting between them. The CDR3 sequence: CASSSLREVGEQYF. DNA for the CDR3: TGTGCCAGCAGTTCCCTCAGGGAAGTTGGGGAGCAGTACTTC.

By sample share, this clonotype is medium-sized. The chain uses TRBV24-1 and TRBJ1-5; TRBD1 aligns across 10 bases. The CDR3 totals 15 residues. V shed 3 bases and J 9 bases; nucleotides not matched to a gene: 7. Germline CDR1 is KGHDR and CDR2 is SFDVKD. The CDR3 DNA is TGTGCCACCAGTGATCAAGGACAGGGGGAGATGCCCCAGCATTTT. Its protein product is CATSDQGQGEMPQHF.

The CDR3 DNA follows: TGTGCCAGCAGCTTAGGGACAGGAAGCTCCTACGAGCAGTACTTC. It codes for CASSLGTGSSYEQYF. The chain employs TRBV11-2 and TRBJ2-7; TRBD1 agrees at 7 bases. In germline, CDR1 is SGHAT, CDR2 FQNNGV. This CDR3 region has 15 residues. V shed 1 base, J shed 0 bases, and the junction held 3 bases outside the gene matches.

This clonotype was picked up a small number of times. The genes are TRBV19 and TRBJ1-5; D is perhaps TRBD1 (5 bases). The CDR3 runs 16 residues. With 3 bases removed from V and 0 bases from J, the gap between germline ends came to 12 bases. Germline V CDR1 and CDR2: LNHDA, SQIVND (reference sequence). The CDR3 DNA is TGTGCCAGTAGTATTAGGGCAGGGCTTAGCAATCAGCCCCAGCATTTT. This codes for CASSIRAGLSNQPQHF.

This sequence joins TRBV29-1 and TRBJ1-5; D gene ambiguous. V dropped 7 bases and J dropped 5 bases, with 9 bases sitting between them. The germline gives CDR1 SQVTM, CDR2 ANQGSEA. The CDR3 length is 11 residues. CDR3 sequence reads: CSADSHQPQHF. For the CDR3, the DNA is TGCAGCGCGGACTCCCATCAGCCCCAGCATTTT.

The chain recombines TRBV4-3 with TRBJ2-1; 8 positions match TRBD2. The CDR3 runs 17 residues. Germline V CDR1 and CDR2: LGHNA, YSLEER. With V trimmed by 3 bases and J by 0 bases, 7 bases remained unmatched. The CDR3 DNA is TGCGCCAGCAGCCAGTCTACTAGCGGAGCCTCCTACAATGAGCAGTTCTTC. Residues: CASSQSTSGASYNEQFF.

The chain employs TRBV7-2 and TRBJ2-5; 10 positions match TRBD2. Trimming cost V 2 bases and J 4 bases; bases outside gene matches: 7. There are 16 residues in the CDR3. Germline V gene data show CDR1 as SGHTA and CDR2 as FQGNSA. CDR3 region: CASSLTRAGGGETQYF. In nucleotides, the CDR3 is TGTGCCAGCAGCTTAACCCGAGCGGGAGGGGGAGAGACCCAGTACTTC. Looking up the rest from reference TRBV7-2 and TRBJ2-5 gives the full variable domain: GAGVSQSPSNKVTEKGKDVELRCDPISGHTALYWYRQSLGQGLEFLIYFQGNSAPDKSGLPSDRFSAERTGGSVSTLTIQRTQQEDSAVYLCASSLTRAGGGETQYFGPGTRLLVL.

The rearrangement uses TRBV7-8 and TRBJ2-7; 8 bases line up with TRBD1. The CDR3 consists of 13 residues. CDR1 and CDR2 from the germline V gene are SGHVS and FQNEAQ. V lost 6 bases, J lost 6 bases, and 7 bases stayed unmatched. CDR3 region: CASRPGQGSEQYF. The CDR3 bases are TGTGCCAGCAGACCTGGACAGGGAAGCGAGCAGTACTTC. The full variable domain, with the rest looked up from reference TRBV7-8 and TRBJ2-7, is GAGVSQSPRYKVAKRGQDVALRCDPISGHVSLFWYQQALGQGPEFLTYFQNEAQLDKSGLPSDRFFAERPEGSVSTLKIQRTQQEDSAVYLCASRPGQGSEQYFGPGTRLTVT.

This sequence joins TRBV5-1 and TRBJ2-2; 8 bases align to TRBD1. Germline V gives CDR1 SGHRS, CDR2 YFSETQ. Germline trimming cut 2 bases from V and 3 bases from J; bases unmatched to any gene: 12. This CDR3 spans 18 amino acids. CDR3 protein: CASSLGTGGRTYTGELFF. The CDR3, as DNA: TGCGCCAGCAGCTTAGGAACAGGGGGGCGAACTTACACCGGGGAGCTGTTTTTT. Full variable domain (outside the CDR3, taken from reference TRBV5-1 and TRBJ2-2): KAGVTQTPRYLIKTRGQQVTLSCSPISGHRSVSWYQQTPGQGLQFLFEYFSETQRNKGNFPGRFSGRQFSNSRSEMNVSTLELGDSALYLCASSLGTGGRTYTGELFFGEGSRLTVL.

This chain links TRBV7-9 with TRBJ2-3, with a weak D call TRBD1 (5 bases). The V gene lost 2 bases and the J gene lost 1 base, with 10 bases spanning the gap. This CDR3 spans 15 amino acids. From germline, CDR1 is SEHNR and CDR2 FQNEAQ (reference sequence). The CDR3: CASSLTDTGTDTQYF. The CDR3 coding sequence is TGTGCCAGCAGCTTAACGGACACCGGCACAGATACGCAGTATTTT.